One sample yielded the 14 T cell receptor beta chains listed below, sequenced in a study of blood T cells in healthy people across ages. A second PCR, run for about 7 to 11 cycles, used a sample-barcoded 5' primer plus a J-beta primer mix. MiXCR, applied by TCRdb to the 5' RACE reads, yields one record per CDR3 protein. The sample has roughly 1.4 million distinct CDR3 sequences, approximately 60% seen once. The sample was blood. These receptors all come from a man aged 18 to 30 in good health.

This clonotype is a singleton in its sample. The chain links TRBV5-1 to TRBJ2-1; TRBD1 or TRBD2 may be the D gene (5 bases each). The CDR3 spans 16 residues. From germline, CDR1 is SGHRS and CDR2 YFSETQ. Trimming took off 1 base at V and 6 bases at J, with 17 bases between the two ends. CDR3 in DNA: TGCGCCAGCAGCTTGAGGGGACCCCTAAACGGCAATGAGCAGTTCTTC. As protein: CASSLRGPLNGNEQFF.

This clonotype was observed a few times. The chain employs TRBV25-1 and TRBJ1-2; TRBD1 matches at 7 bases. Unmatched junction bases numbered 9, after V lost 7 bases and J lost 4 bases. Per the germline V gene, CDR1 is MGHDK and CDR2 is SYGVNS. The CDR3 has 14 amino acids. CDR3 region: CASIAQGQTYGYTF. For the CDR3, the DNA is TGTGCCAGCATCGCACAGGGGCAGACCTATGGCTACACCTTC.

CDR3: CASVSGGWETQYF. For the CDR3, the DNA is TGTGCCAGCGTATCAGGGGGGTGGGAGACCCAGTACTTC. The chain joins TRBV12-3 or TRBV12-4 to TRBJ2-5; maybe TRBD1 (7 bases). The CDR3 has 13 residues. Trimming took off 8 bases at V and 5 bases at J, with 15 bases between the two ends.

V is TRBV20-1 and J is TRBJ2-3; 11 bases are a match to TRBD2. The V gene's germline CDR1 is DFQATT and CDR2 SNEGSKA (reference sequence). The CDR3 runs 15 residues. Unmatched junction bases numbered 7, after V lost 6 bases and J lost 2 bases. CDR3 sequence reads: CSAAELAGVTDTQYF. CDR3 nucleotide sequence: TGCAGTGCCGCCGAACTAGCGGGGGTCACAGATACGCAGTATTTT.

The gene calls are TRBV6-5 and TRBJ2-5; TRBD2 matches 8 bases. Trimming removed 1 base from V and 5 bases from J; junction bases left unmatched: 6. The CDR3 has 15 amino acids. Germline lookup yields CDR1 MNHEY and CDR2 SVGAGI. As DNA, the CDR3 is TGTGCCAGCAGTTACTTGGGCGGGGGGTGGGAGACCCAGTACTTC. Protein sequence: CASSYLGGGWETQYF.

This chain joins TRBV29-1 and TRBJ2-1; TRBD1 matches at 9 bases. Trimming at V came to 4 bases and at J to 2 bases, leaving 9 bases not matched to a gene. Germline-derived CDR1 and CDR2 are SQVTM and ANQGSEA. The CDR3 is 16 amino acids. The CDR3 nucleotides read TGCAGCGTTGGGCGAGTCGGGACAGGGCCCTACAATGAGCAGTTCTTC. Its translation: CSVGRVGTGPYNEQFF.

V and J are TRBV10-3 and TRBJ2-1; possibly TRBD2 for D (5 bases). V lost 8 bases and J lost 7, with 18 bases in between. The CDR3 has 14 amino acids. Germline CDR1 is ENHRY and CDR2 is SYGVKD. DNA for the CDR3: TGTGCCATCGGCGCAGAGGGAACTCGGAATGAGCAGTTCTTC. This encodes CAIGAEGTRNEQFF.

The chain couples TRBV10-3 to TRBJ2-1; possibly TRBD1 for D (6 bases). V was pared by 5 bases and J by 1 base, with 6 bases between. The CDR3 length is 13 residues. Germline CDR1 and CDR2: ENHRY and SYGVKD. The CDR3 DNA is TGTGCCATCAGTACAGGGTCCTACAATGAGCAGTTCTTC. Residues: CAISTGSYNEQFF.

The rearrangement uses TRBV12-3 or TRBV12-4 and TRBJ2-3; D is unclear. This CDR3 comprises 16 residues. The germline V and J ends were trimmed by 7 bases and 3 bases, with 20 bases remaining between them. The CDR3 spells CASTKEMGISTDTQYF. CDR3 in DNA: TGTGCCAGCACCAAAGAGATGGGAATCTCAACAGATACGCAGTATTTT.

The chain carries TRBV6-6 and TRBJ1-1; unclear D gene. This CDR3 contains 15 residues. V was clipped by 5 bases and J by 0 bases, with 13 bases between them. Germline values: CDR1 MNHNY, CDR2 SVGAGI (reference sequence). The CDR3 loop is CASSVEGSLNTEAFF. The CDR3 nucleotides read TGTGCCAGCAGTGTGGAGGGATCTTTGAACACTGAAGCTTTCTTT.

In DNA, the CDR3 is TGTGCCAGCAGCTTTGGGGCAGAGATAGAAGCTTTCTTT. This sequence encodes CASSFGAEIEAFF. The rearrangement joins TRBV7-9 to TRBJ1-1; a weak D match, TRBD1 (5 bases). Germline V lookup: CDR1 SEHNR, CDR2 FQNEAQ (reference sequence). V was shortened by 3 bases and J by 8 bases, with 13 bases between the two germline ends. The CDR3 loop spans 13 amino acids.

Turning to this clonotype: The junction does not match germline at one end; this may be a read error. The chain is built from TRBV7-9 and TRBJ2-5; TRBD1 matches 10 bases. CDR1 and CDR2 from the germline V gene are SEHNR and FQNEAQ (reference sequence). The CDR3 totals 15 residues. Here the CDR3 reads CAILLGTGEPYEQYF. CDR3 nucleotides: TGTGCCATCCTACTCGGGACAGGGGAACCCTACGAGCAGTACTTT.

The chain employs TRBV7-7 and TRBJ2-2; 7 bases line up with TRBD2. The ends lost 0 bases at V and 6 bases at J; junction bases unmatched: 1. Germline-derived CDR1 and CDR2 are SSHAT and FNYEAQ (reference sequence). The CDR3 totals 14 residues. The chain's CDR3 is CASSLAGGSGELFF. CDR3 DNA: TGTGCCAGCAGCTTAGCGGGAGGGTCCGGGGAGCTGTTTTTT. Full variable domain (remainder filled in from reference TRBV7-7 and TRBJ2-2): GAGVSQSPRYKVTKRGQDVTLRCDPISSHATLYWYQQALGQGPEFLTYFNYEAQPDKSGLPSDRFSAERPEGSISTLTIQRTEQRDSAMYRCASSLAGGSGELFFGEGSRLTVL.

This clonotype was observed a few times. This chain links TRBV27 with TRBJ1-6; D might be TRBD1 (5 bases). Germline-derived CDR1 and CDR2 are MNHEY and SMNVEV (reference sequence). The CDR3 is 12 amino acids. Trimming took off 3 bases at V and 9 bases at J, with 6 bases between the two ends. Here the CDR3 reads CASSFQGSPLHF. In DNA form, the CDR3 reads TGTGCCAGCAGTTTCCAGGGTTCACCCCTCCACTTT.